This T cell receptor beta chain came from a study of breast tumors, draining lymph nodes, adjacent tissues. Study-wide points: Compared with lymph nodes, tumors were less diverse; compared with nontumor tissue, more. Tumor and nontumor repertoires were significantly more similar in luminal-like than in basal-like breast cancer.

This clonotype rates as medium-sized. Its antigen is not known. TCRdb re-called the multiplex PCR reads with MiXCR, one entry per CDR3 protein. The sample has over 10,000 distinct CDR3 sequences, roughly 60% seen once; the top ten hold 45% to 50%. The J segment lost 0 bases and the V segment lost 2 bases, leaving 8 bases of the junction unmatched. In germline, CDR1 is SGHTA, CDR2 FQGNSA. The CDR3 has 18 residues. The sequenced sample consisted of tumor-adjacent breast tissue. The rearrangement links TRBV7-2 to TRBJ2-7; 12 bases are shared with TRBD2. The source of this sequence is a female donor with breast cancer. Some clones in this sample may be carry-over from other donors' samples. CDR3 nucleotide sequence: TGTGCCAGCAGCTTACCCGGACTAGCGGGAAGGAGCTCCTACGAGCAGTACTTC. This translates into CASSLPGLAGRSSYEQYF.